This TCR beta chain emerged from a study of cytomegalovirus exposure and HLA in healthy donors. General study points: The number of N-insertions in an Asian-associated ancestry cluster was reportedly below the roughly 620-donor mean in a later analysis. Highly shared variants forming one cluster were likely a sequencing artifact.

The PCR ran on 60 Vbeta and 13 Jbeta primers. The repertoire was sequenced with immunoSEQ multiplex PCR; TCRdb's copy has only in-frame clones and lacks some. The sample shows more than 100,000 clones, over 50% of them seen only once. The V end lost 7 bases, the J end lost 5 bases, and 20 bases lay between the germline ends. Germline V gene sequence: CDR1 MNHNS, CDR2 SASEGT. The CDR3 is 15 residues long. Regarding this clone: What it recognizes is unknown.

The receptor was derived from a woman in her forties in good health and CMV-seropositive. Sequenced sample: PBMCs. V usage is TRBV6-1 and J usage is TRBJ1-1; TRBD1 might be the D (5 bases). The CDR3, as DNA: TGTGCCAGCACCAACCCTACAGGAGTGGGAACTGAAGCTTTCTTT. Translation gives CASTNPTGVGTEAFF.